This is a list of T cell receptor beta chains from one sample in a study of T-cell memory formation after mild COVID-19. A single record per CDR3 protein comes from TCRdb applying MiXCR to the 5' RACE reads. Among just over 350,000 distinct CDR3 sequences listed, 14% were seen once. Material for sequencing was PBMCs or a T cell subset sorted from them (not recorded which). The receptors derive from a man aged 18-30 years who had mild COVID-19 (a few samples of this study predate the infection). Cell type and time point are not known. The CDR3 runs from the conserved cysteine through the conserved F or W.

TRBV7-2	TRBJ2-1	CASSLVREADEQFF
TRBV5-1	TRBJ1-4	CASSLGGRINEKLFF
TRBV23-1	TRBJ2-5	CASSIRDREETQYF
TRBV27	TRBJ1-2	CASWGARLGGGYGYTF
TRBV6-5	TRBJ2-2	CASSYWGTGRNTGELFF
TRBV4-2	TRBJ1-1	CASSQAVGTGGARTEAFF
TRBV12-5	TRBJ2-2	CASGLAGTSGVTGELFF
TRBV3-1	TRBJ2-3	CASSQQADTQYF
TRBV7-9	TRBJ2-5	CASTFQGFQETQYF
TRBV7-9	TRBJ2-7	CASSLTRDRSSYEQYF
TRBV7-3	TRBJ2-1	CASSLGGPFNEQFF
TRBV7-6	TRBJ2-7	CASSQNRRPYEQYF
TRBV28	TRBJ1-5	CASTRGQNNQPQHF
TRBV7-2	TRBJ2-2	CASSETSGGTTGELFF
TRBV19	TRBJ2-7	CASSEQSISEQYF
TRBV12-3/TRBV12-4	TRBJ2-7	CASRTGGIDEQYF
TRBV30	TRBJ1-4	CAWSIGEATNEKLFF
TRBV7-2	TRBJ1-5	CASSIGQGRNQPQHF
TRBV5-1	TRBJ1-4	CASSSTGSTNEKLFF
TRBV4-3	TRBJ1-2	CASSRGVRGYTF
TRBV5-1	TRBJ2-2	CASSLYRAGLNTGELFF
TRBV6-5	TRBJ2-1	CASRGGISYNEQFF
TRBV29-1	TRBJ1-5	CSVGIGASGNQPQHF
TRBV20-1	TRBJ1-1	CSARDPGGNTEAFF
TRBV5-1	TRBJ1-2	CASSLEAGGIYGYTF
TRBV2	TRBJ2-5	CASNEQAETQYF
TRBV7-2	TRBJ1-2	CASSSLTGNHGYTF
TRBV10-3	TRBJ2-7	CAARSQVGPYEQYF
TRBV3-1	TRBJ1-4	CASSQATGVGATNEKLFF
TRBV5-1	TRBJ2-3	CASSGTSAYTDTQYF
TRBV11-1	TRBJ2-2	CASRWTSGETGELFF
TRBV5-1	TRBJ1-2	CASSVDRGDGYTF
TRBV9	TRBJ2-7	CASSVDSGPYEQYF
TRBV7-9	TRBJ2-5	CASSSLSGGETQYF
TRBV4-3	TRBJ2-1	CASSQGTGGYNEQFF
TRBV11-2	TRBJ2-5	CASSSSYFRGSKETQYF
TRBV5-1	TRBJ2-1	CASSSRGRDEQFF
TRBV5-1	TRBJ2-7	CASSLAPGSGEQYF
TRBV12-3/TRBV12-4	TRBJ2-5	CASSTRLAGGTQYF
TRBV14	TRBJ1-2	CASSAGLGFDYTF
TRBV5-1	TRBJ1-6	CASSDPTGSYNSPLHF
TRBV5-1	TRBJ1-1	CASSSYGGNTEAFF
TRBV2	TRBJ2-1	CASSERGWASDEQFF
TRBV5-6	TRBJ1-1	CASSLGASETEAFF
TRBV12-3/TRBV12-4	TRBJ1-2	CASSRDRGRGGYTF
TRBV24-1	TRBJ2-1	CATSETRDGGDEQFF
TRBV7-2	TRBJ2-2	CASSLGGQNTGELFF
TRBV5-4	TRBJ2-3	CASSPRGGLTDTQYF
TRBV12-3/TRBV12-4	TRBJ2-7	CASSWGTSVSYEQYF
TRBV20-1	TRBJ2-5	CSATTGIGETQYF
TRBV11-2	TRBJ2-1	CASSLDLSAALYNEQFF
TRBV4-1	TRBJ1-2	CASSPTETGSYGYTF
TRBV6-2/TRBV6-3	TRBJ1-2	CASTYGGADGYTF
TRBV18	TRBJ1-2	CASSTFEGDYGYTF
TRBV3-1	TRBJ2-1	CASSQGSSGGAPQFF
TRBV9	TRBJ2-7	CASSVAYQGTYEQYF
TRBV10-2	TRBJ2-2	CASSEGMGELFF
TRBV18	TRBJ1-5	CASSPLGDGNQPQHF